The following is a T cell receptor (beta chain) sequence with its context. Antigen specificity is unknown. CDR1 and CDR2 (germline): SEHNR, FQNEAQ (reference sequence). With 1 base removed from V and 11 bases from J, the gap between germline ends came to 17 bases. The CDR3 consists of 14 residues. The record originates from a study of blood T cells in healthy people across ages. A second PCR of roughly 7 to 11 cycles used a sample-barcoded 5' primer and a J-beta primer mix. TCRdb re-called the 5' RACE reads through MiXCR, storing one row per CDR3 protein. The sample holds approximately 1.5 million distinct CDR3 sequences, 30% to 35% seen once. Study-level findings and limits: Long-lived and aged donors differed, with more naive CD4+ cells and higher diversity in the long-lived.

The receptor's source is a woman aged 30 to 39 in good health. The sequenced sample consisted of blood. This chain uses TRBV7-9 with TRBJ1-1; a weak D match, TRBD1 (5 bases). CDR3 in amino acids: CASSLERGTGRAFF. In DNA form, the CDR3 reads TGTGCCAGCAGCTTAGAGAGGGGTACCGGTCGGGCTTTCTTT.